Here is one T cell receptor beta chain with its context. Antigen: not known. This record belongs to a study of cytomegalovirus exposure and HLA in healthy donors. The overall study: The same platform was used for the 120 or so validation repertoires as for the 650 to 800 first-cohort repertoires, as reported in a later analysis. General observations from the study: Reports indicated that the classifier achieved high specificity and sensitivity in diagnosing cytomegalovirus status.

Data came from immunoSEQ multiplex PCR; TCRdb stores just in-frame clones and leaves some out. The data contain hundreds of thousands of clones, 90% of them singletons. V lost 3 bases to trimming and J lost 4 bases, with 10 bases between them. Germline V CDR1 and CDR2: MDHEN, SYDVKM. The CDR3 sequence is 13 residues long. The specimen was PBMCs. V usage is TRBV28 and J usage is TRBJ2-7; D uncertain. The clonotype comes from a woman in her 30s in good health and CMV-seronegative. The CDR3, as DNA: TGTGCCAGCAGTTTTGGGCATCGGTACGAGCAGTACTTC. It is translated as CASSFGHRYEQYF.